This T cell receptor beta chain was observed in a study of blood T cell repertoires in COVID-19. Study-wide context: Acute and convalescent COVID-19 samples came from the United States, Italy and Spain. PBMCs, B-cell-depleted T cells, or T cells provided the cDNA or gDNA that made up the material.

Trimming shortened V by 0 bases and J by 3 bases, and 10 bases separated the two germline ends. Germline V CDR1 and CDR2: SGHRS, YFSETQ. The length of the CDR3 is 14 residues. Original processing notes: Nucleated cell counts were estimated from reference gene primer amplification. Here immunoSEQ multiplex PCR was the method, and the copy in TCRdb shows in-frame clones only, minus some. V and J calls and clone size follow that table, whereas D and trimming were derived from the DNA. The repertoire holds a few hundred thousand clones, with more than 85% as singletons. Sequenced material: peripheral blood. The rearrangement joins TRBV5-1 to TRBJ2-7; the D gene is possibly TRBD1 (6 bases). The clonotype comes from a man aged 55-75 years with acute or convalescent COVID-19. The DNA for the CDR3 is TGCGCCAGCAGCTTGGCGGCAGGGGTCTACGAGCAGTACTTC. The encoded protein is CASSLAAGVYEQYF.